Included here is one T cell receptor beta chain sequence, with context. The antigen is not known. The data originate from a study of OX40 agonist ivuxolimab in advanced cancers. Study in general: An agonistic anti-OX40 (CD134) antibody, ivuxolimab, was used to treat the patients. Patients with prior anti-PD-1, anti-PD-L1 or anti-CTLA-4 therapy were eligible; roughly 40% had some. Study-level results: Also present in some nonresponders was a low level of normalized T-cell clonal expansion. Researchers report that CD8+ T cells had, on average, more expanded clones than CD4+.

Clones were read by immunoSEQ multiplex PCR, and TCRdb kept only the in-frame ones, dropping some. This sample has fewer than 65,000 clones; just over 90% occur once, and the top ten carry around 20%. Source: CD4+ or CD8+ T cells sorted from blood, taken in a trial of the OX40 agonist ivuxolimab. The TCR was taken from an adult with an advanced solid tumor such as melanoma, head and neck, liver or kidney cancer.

The CDR3 loop is CASSDGLNSPLHF. CDR3 coding DNA: TGTGCCAGCAGCGACGGCTTAAATTCACCCCTCCACTTT. This rearrangement joins TRBV9 to TRBJ1-6; D is unresolved. Trimming stripped 3 bases from V and 7 bases from J, with 8 bases between. The CDR3 is 13 amino acids. The germline gives CDR1 SGDLS, CDR2 YYNGEE.